The 5 T cell receptor beta chains reported below all come from one sample, sequenced in a study of blood T cell repertoires in COVID-19. TCRdb's table, derived via immunoSEQ multiplex PCR, lists solely in-frame clones and lacks some. The sample lists some 250,000 clones; 88% were seen once. Sequencing was done on a sample of peripheral blood. These receptors were collected from a woman aged 25 to 45 with acute or convalescent COVID-19.

J is TRBJ2-2 and V is TRBV5-4; 7 nucleotides agree with TRBD2. CDR1 and CDR2 from the germline V gene are SGHNT and YYREEE (reference sequence). V lost 7 bases and J lost 7; bases outside the gene matches: 7. The CDR3 is 13 amino acids. The CDR3 DNA sequence: TGTGCCAGCCGTGAGCGGGATCACGGGGAGCTGTTTTTT. Translation gives CASRERDHGELFF. Full variable domain (remainder filled in from reference TRBV5-4 and TRBJ2-2): ETGVTQSPTHLIKTRGQQVTLRCSSQSGHNTVSWYQQALGQGPQFIFQYYREEENGRGNFPPRFSGLQFPNYSSELNVNALELDDSALYLCASRERDHGELFFGEGSRLTVL.

The V gene is TRBV6-2 or TRBV6-3, the J gene TRBJ1-2, with 10 bases aligning to TRBD1. Germline-derived CDR1 and CDR2 are MNHEY and SVGEGT. The V and J ends lost 6 bases and 3 bases, in that order; junction bases with no gene match: 7. CDR3 length equals 15 residues. In DNA form, the CDR3 reads TGTGCCAGCAGCCCCGGGACAGGGGTTTACTATGGCTACACCTTC. Translated: CASSPGTGVYYGYTF.

This clone was observed once. The V and J genes are TRBV6-2 or TRBV6-3 and TRBJ1-5; D call uncertain. There are 13 residues in the CDR3. Germline V gives CDR1 MNHEY, CDR2 SVGEGT. Trimming stripped 0 bases from V and 6 bases from J, with 6 bases between. The CDR3 is CASSYSNGQPQHF. The DNA of the CDR3 is TGTGCCAGCAGTTACTCAAACGGTCAGCCCCAGCATTTT.

The rearrangement joins TRBV5-1 to TRBJ2-6, with D possibly matching TRBD1 (6 bases). Trimming cost V 6 bases and J 0 bases, with 10 bases left between them. The V gene's germline CDR1 is SGHRS and CDR2 YFSETQ. There are 15 residues in the CDR3. In nucleotides, the CDR3 is TGCGCCAGCACGACAGGTAACTCTGGGGCCAACGTCCTGACTTTC. This sequence encodes CASTTGNSGANVLTF. The complete variable domain, with remaining parts taken from reference TRBV5-1 and TRBJ2-6, reads KAGVTQTPRYLIKTRGQQVTLSCSPISGHRSVSWYQQTPGQGLQFLFEYFSETQRNKGNFPGRFSGRQFSNSRSEMNVSTLELGDSALYLCASTTGNSGANVLTFGAGSRLTVL.

V gene TRBV19 combines with J gene TRBJ1-1; a weak D match, TRBD1 (6 bases). The CDR3 has 16 residues. Germline assignment: CDR1 LNHDA and CDR2 SQIVND (reference sequence). Trimming took 2 bases from V and 0 from J, leaving 13 bases between them. In DNA, the CDR3 is TGTGCCAGTAGTATAAAGACAGGACTTATGAACACTGAAGCTTTCTTT. Encoded protein: CASSIKTGLMNTEAFF. The variable domain in full, with the rest retrieved from reference TRBV19 and TRBJ1-1, is DGGITQSPKYLFRKEGQNVTLSCEQNLNHDAMYWYRQDPGQGLRLIYYSQIVNDFQKGDIAEGYSVSREKKESFPLTVTSAQKNPTAFYLCASSIKTGLMNTEAFFGQGTRLTVV.